These 15 T cell receptor beta chains share one sample of origin, sequenced in a study of blood T cell repertoires in COVID-19. Sequencing was performed with immunoSEQ multiplex PCR; in TCRdb, only in-frame clones are kept and a portion is missing. Of under 200,000 clones in the sample, just under 85% were seen once. Source material: peripheral blood. The receptors shown here come from a woman aged 80 or older with COVID-19, enrolled during active disease.

CDR3 in DNA: TGCAGTGCTTCGGGAGTCTTGGAGTTCTTC. Its translation: CSASGVLEFF. V and J are TRBV20-1 and TRBJ2-1; tentative D call: TRBD2 (6 bases). CDR1 DFQATT and CDR2 SNEGSKA come from the germline V gene (reference sequence). V dropped 5 bases and J dropped 14 bases, with 13 bases sitting between them. CDR3 length: 10 residues.

This clone was seen a few times. The chain uses TRBV21-1 and TRBJ1-1. TRBV21-1 is a recognized pseudogene. The CDR3 spans 15 residues. Here the CDR3 reads CASSSARSQRIEAFF. The DNA of the CDR3 is TGTGCCAGCAGCAGCGCGCGGAGCCAGAGGATAGAAGCTTTCTTT.

CDR3 coding DNA: TGTGCCAGCAGTGAGGGACAGGAGAGCAATCAGCCCCAGCATTTT. Translation gives CASSEGQESNQPQHF. This rearrangement joins TRBV6-4 to TRBJ1-5, with 8 bases identical to TRBD1. The germline V gene encodes CDR1 MRHNA and CDR2 SNTAGT. V was pared by 3 bases and J by 1 base, with 2 bases of the junction left unmatched. CDR3 length: 15 amino acids.

This chain joins TRBV5-5 and TRBJ2-3; 10 nucleotides match TRBD1. Unmatched junction bases numbered 7, after V lost 4 bases and J lost 2 bases. This CDR3 has 16 amino acids. CDR1 SGHKS and CDR2 YYEKEE come from the germline V gene (reference sequence). The chain's CDR3 is CASSQDRGRITDTQYF. CDR3 in DNA: TGTGCCAGCAGCCAGGACAGGGGGAGAATCACAGATACGCAGTATTTT.

The chain is built from TRBV3-1 (or the pseudogene TRBV3-2) and TRBJ1-2; TRBD1 is a possible D gene (5 bases). Trimming shortened V by 4 bases and J by 5 bases, and 17 bases separated the two germline ends. CDR3 length equals 15 residues. In germline, CDR1 is LGHDT, CDR2 YNNKEL (reference sequence). CDR3 amino acids: CASSLFPGGLYGYTF. The CDR3 DNA reads as TGTGCCAGCAGCCTTTTTCCGGGGGGATTATATGGCTACACCTTC.

The count of this clone is one. The V and J genes are TRBV7-2 and TRBJ1-5; D not certain. CDR1 and CDR2 (germline): SGHTA, FQGNSA. V lost 1 base and J lost 9, with 10 bases in between. The CDR3 is 13 amino acids. The CDR3 DNA sequence: TGTGCCAGCAGCTTAGGACTTTTAGGGCCCCAGCATTTT. Its translation: CASSLGLLGPQHF.

This clone was detected only a few times. V usage is TRBV5-4 and J usage is TRBJ2-3; 11 positions agree with TRBD2. Germline V lookup: CDR1 SGHNT, CDR2 YYREEE (reference sequence). The J segment lost 6 bases and the V segment lost 2 bases, leaving 5 bases of the junction unmatched. The length of the CDR3 is 15 residues. CDR3 DNA sequence: TGTGCCAGCAGCTTTACTAGCGGGGGATCGGATACGCAGTATTTT. Its protein product is CASSFTSGGSDTQYF.

CDR3 sequence: CAISDVTVYGYTF. DNA for the CDR3: TGTGCCATCAGTGATGTGACAGTCTATGGCTACACCTTC. The chain has TRBV10-3 and TRBJ1-2, with a tentative D call TRBD1 (5 bases). This CDR3 has 13 amino acids. The germline V gene has CDR1 ENHRY and CDR2 SYGVKD. Trimming removed 3 bases from V and 4 bases from J, with 9 bases in between.

This clone was seen many times. DNA of the CDR3: TGTGCCAGCAGCAGGGGAAACTATGGCTACACCTTC. Amino acids: CASSRGNYGYTF. The chain recombines TRBV12-3 or TRBV12-4 with TRBJ1-2; maybe TRBD1 (6 bases). The CDR3 is made up of 12 amino acids. Trimming took 6 bases from V and 2 from J, leaving 7 bases between them.

In its sample, this clone was seen a few times. The rearrangement uses TRBV27 and TRBJ2-2; 10 nucleotides agree with TRBD2. This CDR3 contains 15 residues. V dropped 8 bases and J dropped 6; count of bases not matched to a gene: 9. Germline V CDR1 and CDR2: MNHEY, SMNVEV (reference sequence). Here the CDR3 reads CASRALAGTSGELFF. Written as DNA, the CDR3 is TGTGCCAGCCGAGCACTAGCGGGAACCTCCGGGGAGCTGTTTTTT.

The chain is built from TRBV27 and TRBJ1-1, with TRBD1 as a possible D gene (5 bases). Trimming left V 5 bases short and J 4 bases short, with 14 bases between. There are 14 residues in the CDR3. The germline CDR1 and CDR2 sequences are MNHEY and SMNVEV (reference sequence). The chain's CDR3 is CASSPTRGGTEAFF. CDR3 bases: TGTGCCAGCAGTCCTACCCGGGGGGGCACTGAAGCTTTCTTT.

The chain recombines TRBV7-2 with TRBJ2-2; the D is unclear. Deletions cut 1 base from V and 4 bases from J, with 7 bases between. The CDR3 runs to 14 residues. The germline V gene encodes CDR1 SGHTA and CDR2 FQGNSA. CDR3 loop: CASSLVSSTGELFF. The CDR3 nucleotides are TGTGCCAGCAGCTTAGTATCCTCCACCGGGGAGCTGTTTTTT.

The count of this clone is one. The chain combines TRBV27 with TRBJ2-3; D not resolved. Germline assignment: CDR1 MNHEY and CDR2 SMNVEV (reference sequence). The V and J ends lost 8 bases and 2 bases respectively, with 23 bases between them. This CDR3 is 17 amino acids long. The CDR3 bases are TGTGCCAGCTCCAATCGGAGACTTGGAATGATCACAGATACGCAGTATTTT. This encodes CASSNRRLGMITDTQYF.

This chain links TRBV15 with TRBJ1-1; D uncertain. Germline CDR1 is LNHNV and CDR2 is YYDKDF (reference sequence). Deletions cut 5 bases from V and 1 base from J, with 8 bases between. The CDR3 sequence is 13 residues long. CDR3 in DNA: TGTGCCACCAGCCGGGATCCGAACACTGAAGCTTTCTTT. This translates into CATSRDPNTEAFF.

V and J are TRBV6-5 and TRBJ1-2; TRBD1 might be the D (5 bases). CDR1 MNHEY and CDR2 SVGAGI come from the germline V gene. Trimming cost V 6 bases and J 3 bases, with 11 bases left between them. The CDR3 is made up of 13 amino acids. The CDR3 here is CASRGLGHYGYTF. The CDR3, as DNA: TGTGCCAGCAGGGGGCTAGGGCACTATGGCTACACCTTC.